The rows below give T cell receptor beta chains drawn from one sample of a study of blood T cell repertoires in COVID-19. Repertoires were generated with immunoSEQ multiplex PCR, while TCRdb's copy carries only in-frame clones and drops some. This repertoire shows tens of thousands of clones, less than 85% found once; its top ten account for 5.4%. The sample consisted of peripheral blood. These receptor sequences come from an elderly woman with active or convalescent COVID-19. CDR3s include the opening cysteine and the closing phenylalanine or tryptophan. The D gene is left open where the match is weak. Only some rows state a clone size, as once, few, many or a class for expanded clones.

TRBJ2-7 | NA | TRBV6-5 | NA | TGTGCCAGCAGTCCAAAATACGAGCAGTACTTC | CASSPKYEQYF
TRBJ2-5 | NA | TRBV9 | NA | TGTGCCAGCGGACATGACAGGCAAGAGACCCAGTACTTC | CASGHDRQETQYF
TRBJ2-7 | TRBD2 | TRBV7-9 | NA | TGTGCCAGCAGCCACAGCGGGGGTTACGAGCAGTACTTC | CASSHSGGYEQYF
TRBJ2-7 | TRBD1 | TRBV3-1/TRBV3-2 | once | TGTGCCAGCAGCCAAGATCCAGGGGGCTACGAGCAGTACTTC | CASSQDPGGYEQYF
TRBJ2-1 | TRBD2 | TRBV4-2 | NA | TGTGCCAGCAGCCAAGTGACTAGCGGACCCAATGAGCAGTTCTTC | CASSQVTSGPNEQFF
TRBJ2-2 | NA | TRBV7-6 | NA | TGTGCCAGCAGCTTAGGGACAGTCGCGAACACCGGGGAGCTGTTTTTT | CASSLGTVANTGELFF
TRBJ2-7 | TRBD2 | TRBV29-1 | NA | TGCAGCGCTGAGGTAGGGGGACTAGCTATCGAGCAGTACTTC | CSAEVGGLAIEQYF
TRBJ2-3 | TRBD1 | TRBV5-1 | few | TGCGCCAGCAGCTTGGGACAGGGCGCAGTTACAACAGATACGCAGTATTTT | CASSLGQGAVTTDTQYF
TRBJ1-1 | TRBD1 | TRBV18 | NA | TGTGCCAGCTCGAACACAGGGGGCATCACTGAAGCTTTCTTT | CASSNTGGITEAFF
TRBJ2-1 | TRBD2 | TRBV29-1 | NA | TGCAGCGTTCGGGCGGGAGGGGTCTACAATGAGCAGTTCTTC | CSVRAGGVYNEQFF
TRBJ2-7 | TRBD2 | TRBV13 | NA | TGTGCCAGCAGCTTTCGCGGGGGCTACGAGCAGTACTTC | CASSFRGGYEQYF
TRBJ1-1 | TRBD1 | TRBV3-1/TRBV3-2 | NA | TGTGCCAGCAGCCAACCGAGGACAGGCCTGCTGAACACTGAAGCTTTCTTT | CASSQPRTGLLNTEAFF
TRBJ2-7 | TRBD2 | TRBV7-9 | NA | TGTGCCAGCAGCTTGGGACTAGCGGTAGGCTCCTACGAGCAGTACTTC | CASSLGLAVGSYEQYF
TRBJ1-2 | TRBD1 | TRBV10-2 | NA | TGCGCCAGCAGTACAGGGGGCCCTAACTATGGCTACACCTTC | CASSTGGPNYGYTF
TRBJ2-2 | NA | TRBV7-2 | NA | TGTGCCAGCAGGGCAGACAGGACAAACACCGGGGAGCTGTTTTTT | CASRADRTNTGELFF
TRBJ1-1 | TRBD1 | TRBV19 | NA | TGTGCCAGTAGCACAGGGGGTGCGTGGGACACTGAAGCTTTCTTT | CASSTGGAWDTEAFF
TRBJ2-7 | TRBD1 | TRBV10-3 | NA | TGTGCCATCAGGACAGGGGGGTTCGAGCAGTACTTC | CAIRTGGFEQYF
TRBJ1-6 | NA | TRBV7-8 | NA | TGTGCCAGCAGCGAACAGGGAAATAATTCACCCCTCCACTTT | CASSEQGNNSPLHF
TRBJ1-5 | NA | TRBV7-2 | NA | TGTGCCAGCAGCCGCGACAAAAGCAATCAGCCCCAGCATTTT | CASSRDKSNQPQHF
TRBJ1-5 | NA | TRBV4-1 | NA | TGCGCCAGCACCCAGGGGCCCAATAGCAATCAGCCCCAGCATTTT | CASTQGPNSNQPQHF
TRBJ2-1 | TRBD2 | TRBV28 | NA | TGTGCCAGCAGACTAGCGGGAGGGCCGGGCAATGAGCAGTTCTTC | CASRLAGGPGNEQFF
TRBJ1-6 | TRBD1 | TRBV2 | NA | TGTGCCAGCAGTGAATTTCTTCTGGACAGGGGTTATTCACCCCTCCACTTT | CASSEFLLDRGYSPLHF
TRBJ2-1 | NA | TRBV7-2 | NA | TGTGCCAGCAGCTTGTCGAGGGCCGTAGGCCTGTTCTTC | CASSLSRAVGLFF
TRBJ1-1 | NA | TRBV4-3 | NA | TGCGCCAGCAGCCATGGGGCAGCGAACACTGAAGCTTTCTTT | CASSHGAANTEAFF
TRBJ1-6 | NA | TRBV6-5 | NA | TGTGCCAGCCGGATGGGGGACACCCCTAATTCACCCCTCCACTTT | CASRMGDTPNSPLHF
TRBJ2-2 | NA | TRBV7-6 | NA | TGTGCCAGCAGCTTAGCGTACGGGAGTGATACCGGGGAGCTGTTTTTT | CASSLAYGSDTGELFF
TRBJ1-5 | TRBD1 | TRBV7-9 | few | TGTGCCAGCAGCTTAGAGGGGGACAGGGGCGGGTATCAGCCCCAGCATTTT | CASSLEGDRGGYQPQHF
TRBJ1-4 | NA | TRBV5-6 | NA | TGTGCCAGCAGCTTGGGCGGGGGCGCGGCTAATGAAAAACTGTTTTTT | CASSLGGGAANEKLFF
TRBJ1-2 | NA | TRBV24-1 | NA | TGTGCCACCAGTGACCCCCGCGAAAACTATGGCTACACCTTC | CATSDPRENYGYTF
TRBJ1-3 | NA | TRBV7-9 | NA | TGTGCCAGCAGCTCGCGGTTCTCTGGAAACACCATATATTTT | CASSSRFSGNTIYF
TRBJ1-1 | TRBD1 | TRBV7-2 | NA | TGTGCCAGCAGCCCCGACAGGGCCCTAATGAACACTGAAGCTTTCTTT | CASSPDRALMNTEAFF
TRBJ1-4 | NA | TRBV29-1 | once | TGCAGCGCCGGGGTTAATGAAAAACTGTTTTTT | CSAGVNEKLFF
TRBJ1-1 | NA | TRBV18 | NA | TGTGCCAGCTCACGAAGCGCGTCCGGAGAGAACACTGAAGCTTTCTTT | CASSRSASGENTEAFF
TRBJ1-1 | NA | TRBV18 | NA | TGTGCCAGCTCAATTGGACCGGAGGGCACTGAAGCTTTCTTT | CASSIGPEGTEAFF
TRBJ1-3 | NA | TRBV11-3 | NA | TGTGCCAGCAGCCACAGAGGGGGTTCTGGAAACACCATATATTTT | CASSHRGGSGNTIYF
TRBJ2-7 | NA | TRBV7-9 | NA | TGTGCCAGCAGCTGGGATGGGGCCCTCCGGGAGCAGTACTTC | CASSWDGALREQYF
TRBJ2-3 | TRBD2 | TRBV3-1/TRBV3-2 | few | TGTGCCAGCAGCCCGAAGCGGGGGGTCACAGATACGCAGTATTTT | CASSPKRGVTDTQYF
TRBJ2-7 | NA | TRBV6-2/TRBV6-3 | NA | TGTGCCAGCAGTTACTTGGCTGCGGTATACGAGCAGTACTTC | CASSYLAAVYEQYF
TRBJ1-6 | NA | TRBV20-1 | NA | TGCAGTGCTAGTGGGGGGGGGCCTAGTTATAATTCACCCCTCCACTTT | CSASGGGPSYNSPLHF
TRBJ1-2 | NA | TRBV9 | NA | TGTGCCAGCGCGCAGGGGCGGTCCGGCTATGGCTACACCTTC | CASAQGRSGYGYTF
TRBJ1-1 | NA | TRBV20-1 | NA | TGCAGTGCTTCCTACGGTAATGAAGCTTTCTTT | CSASYGNEAFF
TRBJ2-5 | NA | TRBV21-1 | NA | TGTGCCAGCATTTTGACTAGCCCCCAAGAGACCCAGTACTTC | CASILTSPQETQYF
TRBJ1-5 | TRBD1 | TRBV18 | NA | TGTGCCAGCTCGTTTTTAGGGACAGGGATGATCAATCAGCCCCAGCATTTT | CASSFLGTGMINQPQHF
TRBJ2-1 | TRBD1 | TRBV5-4 | few | TGTGCCAGCAGCGGTCAAGACAGGGAAAATGAGCAGTTCTTC | CASSGQDRENEQFF
TRBJ2-3 | NA | TRBV5-1 | NA | TGCGCCAGCAGCTTTAGTAGCCAGAGCACAGATACGCAGTATTTT | CASSFSSQSTDTQYF
TRBJ2-7 | NA | TRBV3-1/TRBV3-2 | NA | TGTGCCAGCCGTGCGGGGATCTACGAGCAGTACTTC | CASRAGIYEQYF
TRBJ2-5 | TRBD2 | TRBV27 | NA | TGTGCCAGCAGTTTACTAGCGGGCCCCCAAGAGACCCAGTACTTC | CASSLLAGPQETQYF
TRBJ2-1 | TRBD2 | TRBV10-2 | NA | TGCGCCAGCAGTGCATACGTAGCGGGTTACAATGAGCAGTTCTTC | CASSAYVAGYNEQFF
TRBJ2-7 | NA | TRBV10-3 | once | TGTGCCATCAGTGAGTCTGACCCCGGGGGCGAGCAGTACTTC | CAISESDPGGEQYF
TRBJ1-2 | NA | TRBV30 | few | TGTGCCTGGAGTGTGAGCAGGGTCGGGTATGGCTACACCTTC | CAWSVSRVGYGYTF
TRBJ2-3 | NA | TRBV5-8 | NA | TGTGCCAGCAGCTTGCTCCCAGGTGCCGCCCGAGGGGATACGCAGTATTTT | CASSLLPGAARGDTQYF
TRBJ2-1 | NA | TRBV6-5 | NA | TGTGCCAGCCGAACTATAAGGCAGTTCTTC | CASRTIRQFF
TRBJ2-2 | NA | TRBV18 | NA | TGTGCCAGCTCACCTTACCGAGGAGACACCGGGGAGCTGTTTTTT | CASSPYRGDTGELFF
TRBJ2-7 | NA | TRBV28 | NA | TGTGCCAGCAGTTCGACAGGGAGGTACGAGCAGTACTTC | CASSSTGRYEQYF
TRBJ2-5 | TRBD1 | TRBV28 | NA | TGTGCCAGCAGTTCTTGGACAGGAGGAAAGACCCAGTACTTC | CASSSWTGGKTQYF
TRBJ2-1 | TRBD1 | TRBV7-3 | once | TGTGCCAGCAGCGTAATACAGGGGGCATCATACAATGAGCAGTTCTTC | CASSVIQGASYNEQFF
TRBJ2-7 | TRBD2 | TRBV28 | NA | TGTGCCAGCAGTTTAGGAGCAAGCGGGAGTTACGAGCAGTACTTC | CASSLGASGSYEQYF